These 26 T cell receptor beta chains were all obtained from the same sample, sequenced in a study of T cells in Graves' hyperthyroidism and ophthalmopathy. The TCR beta CDR3 regions underwent amplification using RNA transcripts as the source. RT-PCR in the first round (using the HTBI primer set) targeted the TCR CDR3. One entry per CDR3 protein, called by TCRdb with MiXCR from the multiplex PCR reads. The sample has roughly 420,000 distinct CDR3 sequences; approximately 14% are singletons. Material: blood. These receptors were collected from a woman between 18 and 29 years old with Graves' hyperthyroidism.

This clonotype was picked up a small number of times. The chain joins TRBV2 to TRBJ2-5, with 8 bases fitting TRBD1. Germline V lookup: CDR1 SNHLY, CDR2 FYNNEI. CDR3 length equals 14 residues. The V gene end was trimmed by 7 bases and the J gene end by 5 bases; junction bases not matched to a gene: 9. The CDR3 region is CASMSGRGLETQYF. The CDR3 nucleotides are TGTGCCAGCATGTCGGGCAGGGGGCTCGAGACCCAGTACTTC.

V and J are TRBV7-3 and TRBJ2-4, with 8 bases matching TRBD1. CDR1 and CDR2 from the germline V gene are SGHTA and FQGTGA. J was trimmed by 3 bases and V by 8 bases; bases with no gene match: 12. The CDR3 is made up of 16 amino acids. The DNA for the CDR3 is TGTGCCAGCGCGCAGGGGACAGGTTCGGTCAAAAACATTCAGTACTTC. As protein: CASAQGTGSVKNIQYF.

In this sample, this clonotype turned up many times. V gene TRBV2 combines with J gene TRBJ2-3; D not certain. Trimming removed 2 bases from V and 0 bases from J, with 9 bases in between. Per germline, CDR1 SNHLY and CDR2 FYNNEI. The CDR3 is made up of 15 amino acids. The CDR3 DNA reads as TGTGCCAGCAGTGAAATTCTCAGAAGCACAGATACGCAGTATTTT. Translating gives CASSEILRSTDTQYF.

Many counts were recorded for this clonotype. The chain combines TRBV29-1 with TRBJ2-1; TRBD2 is a possible D gene (6 bases). Trimming removed 6 bases from V and 4 bases from J, with 22 bases in between. The CDR3 length is 16 residues. Germline V gene sequence: CDR1 SQVTM, CDR2 ANQGSEA. CDR3 DNA: TGCAGCGTCGACGGGGCGTCGCGGGGAGGTTACAATGAGCAGTTCTTC. Protein product: CSVDGASRGGYNEQFF.

The chain joins TRBV29-1 to TRBJ1-4; D remains ambiguous. V lost 4 bases, J lost 0 bases, and 9 bases lay in between. The CDR3 is made up of 14 amino acids. CDR1 is SQVTM, CDR2 ANQGSEA, per germline. The CDR3 region has the DNA TGCAGCGTTGCATATGGAGCAACTAATGAAAAACTGTTTTTT. Protein: CSVAYGATNEKLFF.

The sample holds many counts of this clonotype. The V call is TRBV6-1, the J call TRBJ1-2; 7 bases agree with TRBD1. With 6 bases clipped from V and 1 base from J, the junction kept 2 bases outside the gene matches. The CDR3 has 13 amino acids. Germline V gives CDR1 MNHNS, CDR2 SASEGT. Here the CDR3 DNA reads TGTGCCAGCAGGGGGACAGTTAACTATGGCTACACCTTC. Translating it yields CASRGTVNYGYTF.

J is TRBJ2-1 and V is TRBV19, with TRBD2 matching over 7 bases. In germline, CDR1 is LNHDA, CDR2 SQIVND (reference sequence). The CDR3 sequence is 17 residues long. Trimming cost V 3 bases and J 0 bases; bases outside gene matches: 8. The CDR3 loop is CASSMGLPTSSYNEQFF. CDR3 DNA: TGTGCCAGTAGTATGGGACTACCTACCAGCTCCTACAATGAGCAGTTCTTC.

In its sample, this clonotype was seen a few times. This chain links TRBV20-1 with TRBJ1-5; the D is unclear. From germline, CDR1 is DFQATT and CDR2 SNEGSKA (reference sequence). There are 15 residues in the CDR3. V shed 0 bases and J shed 8 bases, with 17 bases lying between them. The CDR3: CSARDGSISHEPQHF. DNA of the CDR3: TGCAGTGCTAGAGATGGCAGTATTTCTCATGAGCCCCAGCATTTT.

This clonotype came up a few times. The genes are TRBV6-2 or TRBV6-3 and TRBJ1-4, with D tentatively TRBD1 (5 bases). Germline V gives CDR1 MNHEY, CDR2 SVGEGT. Between the trimmed V and J ends, which lost 6 bases and 0 bases, there was a span of 17 bases. The CDR3 is 17 residues long. CDR3 sequence reads: CASRSRDWATTNEKLFF. Written as DNA, the CDR3 is TGTGCCAGCAGGTCCAGGGATTGGGCAACAACTAATGAAAAACTGTTTTTT.

The chain combines TRBV5-4 with TRBJ1-2; the D is unclear. Germline V gene lookup returns CDR1 SGHNT and CDR2 YYREEE (reference sequence). This CDR3 is built from 14 residues. The germline V and J ends were trimmed by 0 bases and 1 base, with 7 bases remaining between them. The CDR3 is CASSLVSDNYGYTF. CDR3 sequence (DNA): TGTGCCAGCAGCTTGGTCTCCGATAACTATGGCTACACCTTC.

This clonotype appeared a few times. The V call is TRBV4-2, the J call TRBJ1-5; possible D gene TRBD1, 6 bases. CDR3 size: 15 residues. Germline lookup yields CDR1 LGHNA and CDR2 YNFKEQ. Trimming stripped 0 bases from V and 7 bases from J, with 13 bases between. CDR3: CASSQEMGGRQPQHF. CDR3 nucleotides: TGTGCCAGCAGCCAAGAGATGGGGGGCAGACAGCCCCAGCATTTT.

This clonotype was observed many times. This rearrangement joins TRBV6-5 to TRBJ1-2; D unresolved. Germline-derived CDR1 and CDR2 are MNHEY and SVGAGI. V gave up 0 bases and J gave up 4 bases, with 15 bases separating them. This CDR3 is built from 16 residues. The CDR3 is CASSYSAPGGGYGYTF. Written as DNA, the CDR3 is TGTGCCAGCAGTTACTCCGCCCCAGGCGGAGGCTATGGCTACACCTTC.

Ten or more counts support this clonotype. The chain employs TRBV11-2 and TRBJ1-2, with a tentative D call TRBD1 (5 bases). The length of the CDR3 is 11 residues. V was clipped by 5 bases and J by 10 bases, with 11 bases between them. Germline CDR1 and CDR2: SGHAT and FQNNGV. Here the CDR3 reads CASSLGDLYTF. In nucleotides, the CDR3 is TGTGCCAGCAGCCTAGGGGACCTCTACACCTTC.

This clonotype came up many times. V is TRBV12-3 or TRBV12-4 and J is TRBJ1-1; D unresolved. V lost 11 bases and J 3 bases, leaving 16 bases between the germline ends. The CDR3 runs to 13 residues. As DNA, the CDR3 is TGTGCCTCCAAACTTTTCGGGGACACTGAAGCTTTCTTT. Its translation: CASKLFGDTEAFF.

In regard to this clonotype: A much bigger clone sits one base away, suggesting this may be a read error. CDR3 nucleotides: TGTGCCAGCAGTCGCCCCCCGACAGGGTACGCTGAAGCTTTCTTT. Amino acids: CASSRPPTGYAEAFF. The chain couples TRBV6-1 to TRBJ1-1, with 7 bases that match TRBD1. The V and J ends lost 5 bases and 6 bases, in that order; junction bases with no gene match: 12. Germline CDR1 MNHNS, CDR2 SASEGT. CDR3 length equals 15 residues.

This clonotype came up many times. V is TRBV7-8 and J is TRBJ2-4, with 10 bases matching TRBD2. Looked up from germline, CDR1 is SGHVS and CDR2 is FQNEAQ. The CDR3 has 16 residues. Trimming cost V 2 bases and J 6 bases; bases outside gene matches: 7. CDR3 loop: CASSLQTGLATNIQYF. The CDR3 DNA reads TGTGCCAGCAGCTTACAAACGGGACTAGCGACAAACATTCAGTACTTC.

V usage is TRBV29-1 and J usage is TRBJ1-2; 8 bases match TRBD1. V gave up 6 bases and J gave up 3 bases; unmatched junction bases: 3. The CDR3 is made up of 12 amino acids. The germline V gene has CDR1 SQVTM and CDR2 ANQGSEA. CDR3: CSVTQGDYGYTF. Here the CDR3 DNA reads TGCAGCGTAACACAGGGGGACTATGGCTACACCTTC.

Ten or more counts support this clonotype. The genes are TRBV7-2 and TRBJ2-7; 8 bases align to TRBD1. With V trimmed by 2 bases and J by 5 bases, 8 bases remained unmatched. CDR1 SGHTA and CDR2 FQGNSA come from the germline V gene. CDR3 length equals 15 residues. The CDR3 nucleotides are TGTGCCAGCAGCTTAATCCGGACAGGGCTTCACGAGCAGTACTTC. It translates to CASSLIRTGLHEQYF.

This chain connects TRBV3-1 to TRBJ2-3; TRBD2 matches 8 bases. V trimming: 2 bases; J trimming: 4 bases; junction bases outside the gene matches: 8. This CDR3 is 16 amino acids long. The germline V gene has CDR1 LGHDT and CDR2 YNNKEL (reference sequence). The CDR3 region is CASSQPLAARPDTQYF. The CDR3 region has the DNA TGTGCCAGCAGCCAACCACTAGCGGCCAGGCCAGATACGCAGTATTTT.

Many counts were recorded for this clonotype. The gene calls are TRBV7-2 and TRBJ1-2; 7 bases fit TRBD1. Trimming at V came to 3 bases and at J to 4 bases, leaving 2 bases not matched to a gene. The CDR3 is 13 amino acids. Germline loops: CDR1 SGHTA, CDR2 FQGNSA. The CDR3 region has the DNA TGTGCCAGCAGCTTGGACAGGAGCTATGGCTACACCTTC. It encodes CASSLDRSYGYTF.

J is TRBJ2-5 and V is TRBV28, with 7 bases lining up with TRBD1. The CDR3 extends over 16 amino acids. After removal of 5 bases from V and 1 base from J, the junction contained 10 bases not matched to a gene. Germline loops: CDR1 MDHEN, CDR2 SYDVKM. The CDR3 reads CASSPALGQTQETQYF. CDR3 in DNA: TGTGCCAGCAGTCCGGCCTTGGGACAGACCCAAGAGACCCAGTACTTC.

In this sample, this clonotype turned up once. The CDR3 spells CASSTTGIHYEQYF. CDR3 sequence (DNA): TGTGCCAGCAGCACGACAGGGATCCACTACGAGCAGTACTTC. This rearrangement joins TRBV7-9 to TRBJ2-7; 7 bases map to TRBD1. Losses at the gene ends were 5 bases for V and 3 bases for J; bases not matched to a gene: 7. Germline CDR1 reads SEHNR; CDR2 reads FQNEAQ (reference sequence). The CDR3 loop spans 14 amino acids.

Ten or more counts support this clonotype. The chain recombines TRBV3-1 with TRBJ2-1; maybe TRBD2 (5 bases). Germline values: CDR1 LGHDT, CDR2 YNNKEL (reference sequence). V was pared by 5 bases and J by 7 bases, with 21 bases between. This CDR3 has 16 amino acids. The CDR3 DNA reads as TGTGCCAGCAGCAAGGGCCGACGAGGGCCGACGAATGAGCAGTTCTTC. Translation: CASSKGRRGPTNEQFF.

In its sample, this clonotype was seen a few times. This sequence joins TRBV6-6 and TRBJ1-1; no firm D call. Germline CDR1 is MNHNY and CDR2 is SVGAGI (reference sequence). The CDR3 covers 13 residues. The germline V and J ends were trimmed by 2 bases and 5 bases, with 9 bases remaining between them. CDR3 loop: CASSYEGRTEAFF. The CDR3 DNA sequence: TGTGCCAGCAGTTACGAGGGCCGGACTGAAGCTTTCTTT.

Regarding this clonotype: Given a much more abundant clone one base away, this may be a read error. The CDR3 region is CAISRTDTQYF. CDR3 sequence (DNA): TGTGCAATAAGCAGAACAGATACGCAGTATTTT. J is TRBJ2-3 and V is TRBV12-3 or TRBV12-4; D is undetermined. The CDR3 loop spans 11 amino acids.

The V and J genes are TRBV7-2 and TRBJ2-1; 9 bases are shared with TRBD2. This CDR3 has 14 amino acids. V shed 2 bases and J 9 bases; nucleotides not matched to a gene: 5. Germline V lookup: CDR1 SGHTA, CDR2 FQGNSA. CDR3 sequence: CASSLMAGGVEQFF. In nucleotides, the CDR3 is TGTGCCAGCAGCTTAATGGCGGGGGGGGTTGAGCAGTTCTTC.